This record covers a single TCR beta chain. This specimen belongs to a study of tumor-infiltrating lymphocytes in oesophageal squamous cell carcinoma. TCRdb re-analysed the PCR reads in MiXCR, keeping a single row per CDR3 protein. There are around 12,000 distinct CDR3 sequences in the sample; approximately 47% occur only once, and 9% to 14% lies in the top ten. Germline V lookup: CDR1 MNHNS, CDR2 SASEGT. CDR3 length equals 14 residues. The receptor was derived from a female donor with esophageal squamous cell carcinoma. The gene calls are TRBV6-1 and TRBJ2-3, with D perhaps TRBD1 (6 bases). The assigned J gene may be wrong: the sequence end matches TRBJ1-1 better. The specimen was blood. This CDR3 is CASSESGEGTEAFF. DNA for the CDR3: TGTGCCAGCAGTGAATCAGGGGAGGGTACTGAAGCTTTCTTT.